Shown below are 25 T cell receptor beta chains from a single sample sequenced in a study of blood T cells in healthy people across ages. It was with a sample-barcoded 5' primer and a J-beta primer mix that a second PCR of about 6 to 11 cycles was run. TCRdb reprocessed the 5' RACE reads via MiXCR and lists one record per CDR3 protein. This sample has 800,000 to 900,000 distinct CDR3 sequences, with around 62% found just once. The sequenced sample was blood. All receptors derive from a man aged 25 to 45 in good health.

The chain links TRBV3-1 to TRBJ2-2, with a tentative D call TRBD2 (5 bases). The CDR3 runs 21 residues. V was trimmed by 0 bases and J by 2 bases, leaving 25 bases between them. In germline, CDR1 is LGHDT, CDR2 YNNKEL (reference sequence). The CDR3 here is CASSQESERTKNTNNTGELFF. The CDR3 bases are TGTGCCAGCAGCCAAGAGAGCGAGCGGACGAAAAACACTAACAACACCGGGGAGCTGTTTTTT.

This clonotype was counted a single time. Written as DNA, the CDR3 is TGTGCCAGCAGCCACCGCCTCGATCCGGTCTACAATGAGCAGTACTTC. Encoded protein: CASSHRLDPVYNEQYF. The rearrangement joins TRBV3-1 to TRBJ2-5; D is ambiguous. Germline V CDR1 and CDR2: LGHDT, YNNKEL (reference sequence). The CDR3 length is 16 residues. Trimming left V 3 bases short and J 11 bases short, with 25 bases between.

This clonotype was observed a few times. The chain couples TRBV4-2 to TRBJ1-4; D is perhaps TRBD1 (5 bases). CDR3 length: 15 amino acids. Germline CDR1 LGHNA, CDR2 YNFKEQ. Trimming removed 1 base at V and 4 bases at J, with 10 bases between. DNA of the CDR3: TGTGCCAGCAGCCAAGGGGCCAGGGTTAATGAAAAACTGTTTTTT. This gives the protein CASSQGARVNEKLFF.

V and J are TRBV7-2 and TRBJ2-3; the D is unclear. V shed 5 bases and J shed 6 bases, with 15 bases lying between them. The CDR3 spans 14 residues. Germline V gives CDR1 SGHTA, CDR2 FQGNSA. CDR3 loop: CASSPMSVWDTQYF. The CDR3, as DNA: TGTGCCAGCAGCCCCATGTCGGTATGGGATACGCAGTATTTT. Variable domain in full (rest from reference TRBV7-2 and TRBJ2-3): GAGVSQSPSNKVTEKGKDVELRCDPISGHTALYWYRQSLGQGLEFLIYFQGNSAPDKSGLPSDRFSAERTGGSVSTLTIQRTQQEDSAVYLCASSPMSVWDTQYFGPGTRLTVL.

This clonotype was observed a handful of times. The J gene is TRBJ2-4, the V gene TRBV4-3; TRBD1 matches 10 bases. The DNA end is more similar to TRBJ2-7, so the J call may be wrong. Germline CDR1 and CDR2: LGHNA and YSLEER. The length of the CDR3 is 15 residues. CDR3 protein: CASSQELTGGDEQYF. CDR3 coding DNA: TGCGCCAGCAGCCAAGAACTGACAGGGGGCGACGAGCAGTACTTC.

CDR3 DNA: TGTGCCAGCAGTCTCGGACTTTCCAGACGGGGCCCAGATACGCAGTATTTT. Its protein is CASSLGLSRRGPDTQYF. This sequence joins TRBV12-3 or TRBV12-4 and TRBJ2-3; D tentatively reads TRBD1 or TRBD2 (5 bases each). V was clipped by 5 bases and J by 4 bases, with 22 bases between them. This CDR3 has 17 amino acids.

This chain uses TRBV7-9 with TRBJ2-5; D is ambiguous. CDR1 and CDR2 from the germline V gene are SEHNR and FQNEAQ (reference sequence). The CDR3 is made up of 13 amino acids. Trimming shortened V by 2 bases and J by 6 bases, and 10 bases separated the two germline ends. The CDR3 DNA follows: TGTGCCAGCAGCTTAATGTCTGGAAAGACCCAGTACTTC. Protein: CASSLMSGKTQYF.

V and J are TRBV7-6 and TRBJ2-7; 7 bases fit TRBD1. V shed 5 bases, J shed 4 bases, and the junction held 5 bases outside the gene matches. The CDR3 consists of 13 residues. CDR1 is SGHVS and CDR2 is FNYEAQ in the germline V gene. CDR3 nucleotides: TGTGCCAGCAGCCAGGGGGAGCCATACGAGCAGTACTTC. Its protein is CASSQGEPYEQYF.

The chain joins TRBV7-8 to TRBJ2-6; D remains ambiguous. V shed 4 bases and J shed 1 base, with 11 bases lying between them. This CDR3 has 16 residues. Germline CDR1 SGHVS, CDR2 FQNEAQ. The CDR3 DNA is TGTGCCAGCAGCTCAATGCCAGGATCTGGGGCCAACGTCCTGACTTTC. Amino acid sequence: CASSSMPGSGANVLTF.

The rearrangement joins TRBV29-1 to TRBJ1-5; 8 bases agree with TRBD1. Looked up from germline, CDR1 is SQVTM and CDR2 is ANQGSEA. The CDR3 is 14 residues long. Unmatched junction bases numbered 11, after V lost 6 bases and J lost 7 bases. The CDR3 DNA is TGCAGCGTAGGACCTGGGACAGGCGGGCAGCCCCAGCATTTT. Its protein product is CSVGPGTGGQPQHF. Full variable domain (remainder filled in from reference TRBV29-1 and TRBJ1-5): SAVISQKPSRDICQRGTSLTIQCQVDSQVTMMFWYRQQPGQSLTLIATANQGSEATYESGFVIDKFPISRPNLTFSTLTVSNMSPEDSSIYLCSVGPGTGGQPQHFGDGTRLSIL.

This clonotype has at least ten counts. The chain has TRBV29-1 and TRBJ1-2; weak D call: TRBD1 (5 bases). The CDR3 is made up of 16 amino acids. Trimming left V 5 bases short and J 0 bases short, with 19 bases between. Looked up from germline, CDR1 is SQVTM and CDR2 is ANQGSEA. The CDR3, as DNA: TGCAGCGTTCAGCTCGCAGGGACGTCAGCTAACTATGGCTACACCTTC. This encodes CSVQLAGTSANYGYTF.

This clonotype occurred a few times. The chain is built from TRBV24-1 and TRBJ2-1; D is possibly TRBD1 or TRBD2 (5 bases each). V lost 5 bases to trimming and J lost 2 bases, with 6 bases between them. Germline CDR1 is KGHDR and CDR2 is SFDVKD. This CDR3 is built from 13 residues. CDR3 nucleotides: TGTGCCACCAGTGCGGGACCCTACAATGAGCAGTTCTTC. Amino acid sequence: CATSAGPYNEQFF.

The CDR3 protein is CAIRPGTSGAHEQFF. The CDR3, as DNA: TGTGCCATCAGGCCCGGGACTAGCGGGGCCCATGAGCAGTTCTTC. The chain is built from TRBV10-3 and TRBJ2-1, with 13 nucleotides matching TRBD2. Trimming removed 6 bases from V and 8 bases from J; junction bases left unmatched: 7. Per germline, CDR1 ENHRY and CDR2 SYGVKD. This CDR3 contains 15 residues.

The V gene is TRBV12-3 or TRBV12-4, the J gene TRBJ2-7, with 7 bases lining up with TRBD1. V gave up 5 bases and J gave up 3 bases; unmatched junction bases: 7. The CDR3 contains 14 residues. The CDR3 nucleotides read TGTGCCAGCAGTCCGGGACAGTTAGTCTACGAGCAGTACTTC. This translates into CASSPGQLVYEQYF.

Regarding this clonotype: Compared with germline, one end of the junction differs, possibly owing to a read error. This chain connects TRBV12-3 or TRBV12-4 to TRBJ2-1, with 7 bases aligning to TRBD1. The length of the CDR3 is 15 residues. The DNA for the CDR3 is TGTGCCAGCAGTTTTAGCCAGGGGGTCTACGATGAGCAGTTCTTC. Protein sequence: CASSFSQGVYDEQFF.

The rearrangement joins TRBV9 to TRBJ2-1; TRBD1 agrees at 7 bases. J lost 8 bases, V lost 0 bases, and 8 bases had no gene match. Germline V lookup: CDR1 SGDLS, CDR2 YYNGEE. The CDR3 loop spans 15 amino acids. The CDR3 loop reads CASSVEGACSDEQFF. CDR3 coding DNA: TGTGCCAGCAGCGTAGAGGGGGCCTGTAGCGATGAGCAGTTCTTC.

The rearrangement links TRBV29-1 to TRBJ2-3, with D maybe TRBD1 (7 bases). Trimming stripped 0 bases from V and 0 bases from J, with 10 bases between. This CDR3 has 15 amino acids. CDR1 SQVTM and CDR2 ANQGSEA come from the germline V gene. CDR3 coding DNA: TGCAGCGTTGAAGAGGGGGGACAGAGCACAGATACGCAGTATTTT. Translating it yields CSVEEGGQSTDTQYF.

The chain's CDR3 is CASSIPTSGGTGEQYF. CDR3 bases: TGTGCCAGCAGCATACCGACTAGCGGGGGAACCGGGGAGCAGTACTTC. The chain has TRBV7-2 and TRBJ2-5; 12 positions match TRBD2. The CDR3 is 16 amino acids. After removal of 5 bases from V and 11 bases from J, the junction contained 15 bases not matched to a gene. Germline V CDR1 and CDR2: SGHTA, FQGNSA.

This clonotype was counted a few times. The gene calls are TRBV6-5 and TRBJ2-7, with D tentatively TRBD1 (6 bases). There are 13 residues in the CDR3. With 10 bases removed from V and 3 bases from J, the gap between germline ends came to 16 bases. Per the germline V gene, CDR1 is MNHEY and CDR2 is SVGAGI. This CDR3 reads CATSPGHLYEQYF. Written as DNA, the CDR3 is TGTGCCACGTCCCCGGGACACCTCTACGAGCAGTACTTC.

This chain connects TRBV10-3 to TRBJ1-1; perhaps TRBD1 as D (6 bases). The V and J ends lost 6 bases and 7 bases respectively, with 18 bases between them. Germline loops: CDR1 ENHRY, CDR2 SYGVKD. The CDR3 is made up of 14 amino acids. CDR3 sequence reads: CAISDPGAVLEAFF. The DNA for the CDR3 is TGTGCCATCAGCGACCCGGGGGCAGTGCTTGAAGCTTTCTTT.

The V gene is TRBV6-5, the J gene TRBJ2-6; D unresolved. In germline, CDR1 is MNHEY, CDR2 SVGAGI. Trimming pared 5 bases from V and 2 bases from J, leaving 10 bases between. The CDR3 extends over 15 amino acids. Here the CDR3 DNA reads TGTGCCAGCAGTAAAGTTGACGCTGGGGCCAACGTCCTGACTTTC. It yields the protein CASSKVDAGANVLTF.

V is TRBV18 and J is TRBJ2-4; 7 bases are shared with TRBD1. The CDR3 has 16 residues. V dropped 4 bases and J dropped 6; count of bases not matched to a gene: 12. In germline, CDR1 is KGHSH, CDR2 LQKENI. The DNA of the CDR3 is TGTGCCAGCTCACAACCGACGGGACAGAGCCCAAACATTCAGTACTTC. Its translation: CASSQPTGQSPNIQYF.

V usage is TRBV20-1 and J usage is TRBJ2-4; D uncertain. The J call may be wrong; the DNA end is better matched by TRBJ2-7. The CDR3 length is 10 residues. CDR1 DFQATT and CDR2 SNEGSKA come from the germline V gene (reference sequence). CDR3 nucleotide sequence: TGCAGTGCTAGTAGCCGCGAGCAGTACTTC. Its protein is CSASSREQYF.

The chain recombines TRBV12-3 or TRBV12-4 with TRBJ1-5, with a weak D call TRBD1 (5 bases). The CDR3 contains 15 residues. Trimming took off 3 bases at V and 4 bases at J, with 13 bases between the two ends. Here the CDR3 reads CASSFWGRSNQPQHF. DNA for the CDR3: TGTGCCAGCAGTTTCTGGGGCAGGTCTAATCAGCCCCAGCATTTT.

The sample holds a few counts of this clonotype. The DNA for the CDR3 is TGTGCCAGCAGCTTATCACGGGGGGGCGAGGAGACCCAGTACTTC. This encodes CASSLSRGGEETQYF. V gene TRBV7-2 combines with J gene TRBJ2-5; TRBD2 matches 8 bases. The CDR3 is 15 amino acids. The V segment lost 2 bases and the J segment 5 bases; nucleotides outside the gene matches: 7. Germline V gene data show CDR1 as SGHTA and CDR2 as FQGNSA.